This T cell receptor beta chain was retrieved from a study of blood T cells in healthy people across ages. The junction had 7 bases not matched to a gene; V was cut back by 7 bases and J by 3 bases. Germline CDR1 and CDR2: SGHRS and YFSETQ. This CDR3 region has 14 residues. Then a second PCR, running about 6 to 12 cycles, was carried out with a sample-barcoded 5' primer and a J-beta primer mix. Using its own MiXCR run on the 5' RACE reads, TCRdb lists one record per CDR3 protein. Of about 760,000 distinct CDR3 sequences listed, roughly 25% are singletons. This sample was shared with a second study, whose subject was T cells of mothers and their children.

The sequenced material came from blood. This rearrangement joins TRBV5-1 to TRBJ2-1, with 7 bases aligning to TRBD1. This clonotype originated in a boy aged 10-17 years in good health. Here the CDR3 DNA reads TGCGCCAGCGTGTCTGGGGACAGCTACAATGAGCAGTTCTTC. Its translation is CASVSGDSYNEQFF.